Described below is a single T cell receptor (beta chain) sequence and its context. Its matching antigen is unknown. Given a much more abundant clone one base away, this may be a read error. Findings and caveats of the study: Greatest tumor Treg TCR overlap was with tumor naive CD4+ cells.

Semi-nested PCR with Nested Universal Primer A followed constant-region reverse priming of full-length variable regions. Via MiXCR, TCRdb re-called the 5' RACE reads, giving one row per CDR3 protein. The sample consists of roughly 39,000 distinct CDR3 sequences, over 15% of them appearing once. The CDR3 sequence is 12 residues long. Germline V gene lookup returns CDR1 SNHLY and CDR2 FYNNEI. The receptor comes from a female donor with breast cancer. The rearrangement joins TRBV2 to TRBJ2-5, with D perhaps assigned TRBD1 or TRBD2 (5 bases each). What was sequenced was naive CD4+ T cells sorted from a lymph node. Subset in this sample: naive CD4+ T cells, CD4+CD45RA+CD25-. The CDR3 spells CASSPRGETKYF. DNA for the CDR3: TGTGCCAGCAGTCCTAGAGGGGAGACCAAGTACTTC.